Listed below are T cell receptor beta chains from one sample, sequenced in a study of T cell responses to AZD1222 COVID-19 vaccine. Profiling relied on immunoSEQ multiplex PCR, and the TCRdb table lists in-frame clones only, not all of them. The table has 110,000 to 150,000 clones, over 85% seen once; the top ten hold about 5.1%. This material consisted of peripheral blood, taken on day 0 of AZD1222 vaccination. These receptors were taken from an adult in good health. Both conserved end residues are part of each CDR3. A D gene is named only where the DNA matches it firmly. Rows may omit the clone size; those that give it use once, few, many or a size class.

>TRBJ2-5|TRBV6-5|16|.|once
TGTGCCAGCAGTTCGCCAGGGGCAGCTGTACAAGAGACCCAGTACTTC
CASSSPGAAVQETQYF
>TRBJ2-5|TRBV12-5|15|TRBD1|.
TGTGCTAGTGGTCGCGGACAGGGCCCGCAAGAGACCCAGTACTTC
CASGRGQGPQETQYF
>TRBJ2-1|TRBV6-4|15|.|.
TGTGCCAGCAGTGAACATCCGGGCCTCTCCGATGAGCAGTTCTTC
CASSEHPGLSDEQFF
>TRBJ2-1|TRBV12-5|18|TRBD2|.
TGTGCTAGTGGTTTCCCCTCCGGGGGGACTAGCGGTTACAATGAGCAGTTCTTC
CASGFPSGGTSGYNEQFF
>TRBJ1-1|TRBV2|15|.|few
TGTGCCAGCAGCGATGACAGCCTGGTCGTCACTGAAGCTTTCTTT
CASSDDSLVVTEAFF
>TRBJ2-1|TRBV7-9|15|TRBD2|few
TGTGCCAGCAGCGTTAGCGGGAGTATCCACAATGAGCAGTTCTTC
CASSVSGSIHNEQFF
>TRBJ2-7|TRBV18|13|.|.
TGTGCCAGCTCACCGGCGGGGACCTACGAGCAGTACTTC
CASSPAGTYEQYF
>TRBJ1-1|TRBV19|13|.|.
TGTGCCAGTAGTATAGCCGCGAACACTGAAGCTTTCTTT
CASSIAANTEAFF
>TRBJ2-5|TRBV5-1|15|TRBD1|.
TGCGCCAGCAGCTCACCGGGACAGGGGCAAGAGACCCAGTACTTC
CASSSPGQGQETQYF
>TRBJ2-2|TRBV30|13|.|.
TGTGCCTGGAGTGTATGGGGGCCCGGGGAGCTGTTTTTT
CAWSVWGPGELFF
>TRBJ2-5|TRBV10-3|17|TRBD2|.
TGTGCCATCAGTGATATTGGGTCGGGCGGGAGAGGGGAGACCCAGTACTTC
CAISDIGSGGRGETQYF
>TRBJ1-2|TRBV5-1|17|.|.
TGCGCCAGCAGCCCGCAAATTTCACTAACACAGGGAGGCGGCTACACCTTC
CASSPQISLTQGGGYTF
>TRBJ2-3|TRBV5-1|15|TRBD2|.
TGCGCCAGCACTAGGACTAGCGGGAGTACAGATACGCAGTATTTT
CASTRTSGSTDTQYF
>TRBJ2-3|TRBV5-1|14|.|.
TGCGCCAGCAGGAAGGGCGCTAGCACAGATACGCAGTATTTT
CASRKGASTDTQYF
>TRBJ1-4|TRBV13|14|.|.
TGTGCCAGCAGCTCGCGGGGAACTAATGAAAAACTGTTTTTT
CASSSRGTNEKLFF
>TRBJ2-7|TRBV27|14|.|.
TGTGCCAGCAGCCGGAAGCTCGGATCCTACGAGCAGTACTTC
CASSRKLGSYEQYF
>TRBJ1-2|TRBV12-3/TRBV12-4|11|.|.
TGTGCCACGCAAGGGGGCTATGGCTACACCTTC
CATQGGYGYTF
>TRBJ1-5|TRBV27|16|TRBD1|.
TGTGCCAGCAGTCCCCGGCTACAGGGGTGGTCTCAGCCCCAGCATTTT
CASSPRLQGWSQPQHF
>TRBJ2-1|TRBV2|14|.|.
TGTGCCAGCACTGCGACTAGGGGGTACAATGAGCAGTTCTTC
CASTATRGYNEQFF
>TRBJ1-6|TRBV6-5|14|.|.
TGTGCCAGCAGTTCAGGGGTTGAAAATTCACCCCTCCACTTT
CASSSGVENSPLHF
>TRBJ1-4|TRBV6-5|13|.|once
TGTGCCAGCAGTCACGGGCGCGAGGGAAAACTGTTTTTT
CASSHGREGKLFF
>TRBJ2-7|TRBV9|15|TRBD2|.
TGTGCCAGCAGCGTTTCTGGTAGCGGGATCAACGAGCAGTACTTC
CASSVSGSGINEQYF
>TRBJ2-2|TRBV11-3|13|.|.
TGTGCCAGCAGCTTAAGGGGCGGCGGGGAGCTGTTTTTT
CASSLRGGGELFF
>TRBJ2-2|TRBV30|14|.|.
TGTGCCTGGAGTGCCACGATCAGTGGCGGGGAGCTGTTTTTT
CAWSATISGGELFF
>TRBJ2-1|TRBV7-6|14|.|.
TGTGCCAGCAGCTTATCGGACTGGTACAATGAGCAGTTCTTC
CASSLSDWYNEQFF
>TRBJ2-1|TRBV11-1|13|.|.
TGTGCCAGCAGCCTAATGGGGGCCGATGAGCAGTTCTTC
CASSLMGADEQFF
>TRBJ1-5|TRBV4-1|16|.|.
TGCGCCAGCAGCCTCGACGGGTGGAATAGCAATCAGCCCCAGCATTTT
CASSLDGWNSNQPQHF
>TRBJ1-6|TRBV7-6|15|.|.
TGTGCCAGCAGCTTAGCGGCAGGGAGGAATTCACCCCTCCACTTT
CASSLAAGRNSPLHF
>TRBJ1-6|TRBV6-5|16|TRBD1|.
TGTGCCAGCAGTTATTACAGGGGTATCAATAATTCACCCCTCCACTTT
CASSYYRGINNSPLHF
>TRBJ2-1|TRBV5-6|14|TRBD2|.
TGTGCCAGCAGCTCACTAGCGGGAGACTCTGAGCAGTTCTTC
CASSSLAGDSEQFF
>TRBJ1-4|TRBV28|13|.|.
TGTGCCAGCAGTCGGAGCGTCAATGAAAAACTGTTTTTT
CASSRSVNEKLFF
>TRBJ2-3|TRBV19|15|TRBD2|few
TGTGCCAGTAGTAGGACTAGCGGGAGCACAGATACGCAGTATTTT
CASSRTSGSTDTQYF
>TRBJ1-6|TRBV7-9|14|.|.
TGTGCCAGCACCCCCGGGGGAGGGGATTCACCCCTCCACTTT
CASTPGGGDSPLHF
>TRBJ2-7|TRBV29-1|14|TRBD2|.
TGCAGCGTTGACGGGCTAGCGGGAGGCTACGAGCAGTACTTC
CSVDGLAGGYEQYF
>TRBJ2-1|TRBV25-1|12|.|.
TGTGCCAGCAGTGGTGAGGGCAGGGGGGAATTCTTC
CASSGEGRGEFF
>TRBJ2-5|TRBV5-1|18|TRBD2|once
TGCGCCAGCAGCTTTCCACGCGGGAGTTGGAATCCTCAAGAGACCCAGTACTTC
CASSFPRGSWNPQETQYF
>TRBJ2-5|TRBV3-1/TRBV3-2|17|.|.
TGTGCCAGCAGCCAAGAGACCACCGGTGGCCCACAAGAGACCCAGTACTTC
CASSQETTGGPQETQYF
>TRBJ2-2|TRBV30|15|.|.
TGTGCCTGGAGTGTAATACAGGGAGCCACCGGGGAGCTGTTTTTT
CAWSVIQGATGELFF
>TRBJ2-2|TRBV9|14|.|.
TGTGCCAGCAGCTCCAGGGGAGGTACCGGGGAGCTGTTTTTT
CASSSRGGTGELFF
>TRBJ2-7|TRBV5-1|13|.|.
TGCGCCAGCAGCTTGGTAGGGGGCTACGAGCAGTACTTC
CASSLVGGYEQYF
>TRBJ2-1|TRBV4-1|12|.|.
TGCGCCAGCAGCCTTGTTCGCAATGAGCAGTTCTTC
CASSLVRNEQFF
>TRBJ2-1|TRBV19|15|.|.
TGTGCCAGTAGCTCGGGACTGGCCTCCTACAATGAGCAGTTCTTC
CASSSGLASYNEQFF
>TRBJ1-4|TRBV28|17|.|.
TGTGCCAGCAGTCCAAACGATGGGGGGGGGTTAAATGAAAAACTGTTTTTT
CASSPNDGGGLNEKLFF